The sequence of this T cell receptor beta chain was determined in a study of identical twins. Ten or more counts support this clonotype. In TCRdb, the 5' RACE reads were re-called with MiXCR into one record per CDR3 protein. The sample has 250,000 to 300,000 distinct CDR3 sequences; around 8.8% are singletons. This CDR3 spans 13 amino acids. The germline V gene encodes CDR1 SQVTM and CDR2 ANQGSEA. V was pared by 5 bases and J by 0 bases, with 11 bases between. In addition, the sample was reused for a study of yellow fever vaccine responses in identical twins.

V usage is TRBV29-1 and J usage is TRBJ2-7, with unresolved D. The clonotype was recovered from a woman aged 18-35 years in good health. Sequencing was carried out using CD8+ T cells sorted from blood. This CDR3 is CSVRSGNSYEQYF. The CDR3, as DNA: TGCAGCGTTCGATCGGGCAACTCCTACGAGCAGTACTTC.